The clone carrying this T cell receptor (beta chain) was picked up one time. Its specificity is not known. These data are taken from a study of Ad26.COV2.S vaccination and SARS-CoV-2 variants. Study-wide results and caveats: For non-spike TCRs, breadth in vaccine recipients resembled that in placebo recipients. The authors reported substantial breadth in spike-specific CD8+ and CD4+ T cell responses after vaccination. Placebo recipients had lower spike-specific TCR breadth than vaccine recipients. Quantification of TCR breadth and depth may have yielded underestimates of total T cell responses.

In germline, CDR1 is MNHEY, CDR2 SVGAGI. The CDR3 is 14 residues long. V lost 6 bases to trimming and J lost 0 bases, with 11 bases between them. Clones were read by immunoSEQ multiplex PCR, and TCRdb kept only the in-frame ones, dropping some. The sample records around 350,000 clones, roughly nine tenths being singletons. The sample in question was peripheral blood, obtained after recovery from COVID-19. This sequence originates from a human donor who had recovered from COVID-19. The J gene is TRBJ1-2, the V gene TRBV6-5; perhaps TRBD1 as D (6 bases). CDR3 amino acids: CASRAGAANYGYTF. The CDR3 DNA is TGTGCCAGCAGGGCAGGGGCGGCTAACTATGGCTACACCTTC.